Shown below are 9 T cell receptor beta chains from a single sample sequenced in a study of blood T cell repertoires in COVID-19. Assay used: immunoSEQ multiplex PCR; TCRdb lists only in-frame clones, some missing. This table holds approximately 670,000 clones, 70% to 90% found once. The material sequenced was peripheral blood. The receptors derive from a woman under 30 with acute or convalescent COVID-19.

CDR3 loop: CASNHGGVTREQYF. In nucleotides, the CDR3 is TGTGCCAGCAACCACGGGGGGGTAACCCGCGAGCAGTACTTC. The genes are TRBV5-6 and TRBJ2-7, with 8 bases lining up with TRBD2. The CDR3 spans 14 residues. CDR1 SGHDT and CDR2 YYEEEE come from the germline V gene. After removal of 6 bases from V and 6 bases from J, the junction contained 11 bases not matched to a gene.

The genes are TRBV5-5 and TRBJ1-2, with 7 bases fitting TRBD1. This CDR3 contains 15 residues. Trimming cost V 4 bases and J 5 bases; bases outside gene matches: 11. Germline CDR1 SGHKS, CDR2 YYEKEE (reference sequence). The CDR3 bases are TGTGCCAGCAGCCCCCGGGAGGGGGCAGGGTATGGCTACACCTTC. Encoded protein: CASSPREGAGYGYTF.

The chain couples TRBV2 to TRBJ2-3; D is possibly TRBD2 (7 bases). Per the germline V gene, CDR1 is SNHLY and CDR2 is FYNNEI. The V end lost 4 bases, the J end lost 6 bases, and 20 bases lay between the germline ends. The CDR3 contains 16 residues. The DNA of the CDR3 is TGTGCCAGCAGTGTGCTTGGGGGGGCCGGGTCGGATACGCAGTATTTT. This translates into CASSVLGGAGSDTQYF.

The chain combines TRBV7-9 with TRBJ1-4, with D perhaps TRBD1 (5 bases). CDR1 is SEHNR and CDR2 is FQNEAQ in the germline V gene (reference sequence). This CDR3 has 13 amino acids. The V and J ends lost 0 bases and 12 bases respectively, with 11 bases between them. Here the CDR3 DNA reads TGTGCCAGCAGCTTAGCCTTGGGGGAGGAACTGTTTTTT. This sequence encodes CASSLALGEELFF.

The chain links TRBV7-2 to TRBJ1-6, with 7 nucleotides matching TRBD1. V was pared by 7 bases and J by 8 bases, with 17 bases of the junction left unmatched. The germline gives CDR1 SGHTA, CDR2 FQGNSA. CDR3 size: 17 residues. The CDR3 DNA follows: TGTGCCAGCACGGGACAGACCCCAGTCTCGCGGGATTCACCCCTCCACTTT. Protein: CASTGQTPVSRDSPLHF.

The chain joins TRBV2 to TRBJ2-5, with 10 nucleotides matching TRBD2. The CDR3 is 15 residues long. Germline-derived CDR1 and CDR2 are SNHLY and FYNNEI. After removal of 8 bases from V and 10 bases from J, the junction contained 16 bases not matched to a gene. The chain's CDR3 is CASCPRASGGGIQYF. CDR3 DNA: TGTGCCAGCTGCCCCCGGGCTAGCGGGGGTGGTATCCAGTACTTC.

The rearrangement joins TRBV10-3 to TRBJ1-1, with TRBD1 as a possible D gene (6 bases). CDR1 and CDR2 (germline): ENHRY, SYGVKD. This CDR3 is built from 17 residues. Trimming left V 0 bases short and J 9 bases short, with 23 bases between. CDR3 sequence: CAISESVSVGRTAQAFF. CDR3 nucleotide sequence: TGTGCCATCAGTGAGTCTGTGAGTGTCGGGAGGACAGCCCAAGCTTTCTTT.

The chain is built from TRBV21-1 and TRBJ1-1; no DNA check was done on the table's D call, TRBD1. TRBV21-1 is a pseudogene segment. This CDR3 has 17 amino acids. CDR3 residues: CASSKGGCLDQGTEAFF. DNA of the CDR3: TGTGCCAGCAGCAAAGGGGGATGCCTGGACCAGGGGACTGAAGCTTTCTTT.

This clone was seen only a few times. The chain couples TRBV4-2 to TRBJ1-1; 7 positions match TRBD1. Looked up from germline, CDR1 is LGHNA and CDR2 is YNFKEQ. The CDR3 extends over 16 amino acids. Trimming at V came to 2 bases and at J to 1 base, leaving 7 bases not matched to a gene. The CDR3 coding sequence is TGTGCCAGCAGCCAAATCTTGGGACAGAAGAACACTGAAGCTTTCTTT. Its translation is CASSQILGQKNTEAFF.